Below, one TCR beta chain is given with its context. The antigen remains undetermined. The CDR3 is made up of 17 amino acids. From germline, CDR1 is DFQATT and CDR2 SNEGSKA (reference sequence). With V trimmed by 2 bases and J by 4 bases, 13 bases remained unmatched. The data belong to a study of CD8 T cells in ankylosing spondylitis. Study-wide results and limits: Significantly higher representation of disease-linked clones was reported for matched ankylosing spondylitis synovial fluid.

TCRdb processed the 5' RACE reads anew with MiXCR; each CDR3 protein has one entry. The sample lists roughly 130,000 distinct CDR3 sequences, roughly an eighth occurring once. The sequence was collected from a female donor with ankylosing spondylitis or in good health (not recorded which). J is TRBJ2-3 and V is TRBV20-1; 9 nucleotides agree with TRBD2. The specimen was blood, either unsorted or a sorted T cell fraction (not recorded which). CDR3 DNA: TGCAGTGCTAGAAGTCCTAGCGGGGTTGGAGGGGCAGATACGCAGTATTTT. It codes for CSARSPSGVGGADTQYF.